This entry lists 27 T cell receptor beta chains sequenced from one sample in a study of blood T cell repertoires in COVID-19. Generated by immunoSEQ multiplex PCR, the TCRdb table keeps only in-frame clones and is missing some. Altogether around 130,000 clones are present, around three quarters being singletons, with the ten largest covering 16%. Sequencing used peripheral blood. The receptors shown here come from a man in his sixties with active or convalescent COVID-19.

This sequence joins TRBV5-4 and TRBJ2-5; D is ambiguous. The CDR3 runs to 14 residues. Per germline, CDR1 SGHNT and CDR2 YYREEE (reference sequence). V dropped 0 bases and J dropped 1 base, with 7 bases sitting between them. The CDR3 reads CASSLEQRQETQYF. CDR3 DNA: TGTGCCAGCAGCTTGGAGCAGCGCCAAGAGACCCAGTACTTC.

This chain connects TRBV5-1 to TRBJ1-1; D perhaps matches TRBD1 (5 bases). V lost 4 bases and J 10 bases, leaving 20 bases between the germline ends. This CDR3 spans 14 amino acids. Germline CDR1 is SGHRS and CDR2 is YFSETQ. The CDR3 coding sequence is TGCGCCAGCAGCGCGGGGGTTGGGTTCGTTGGAGCTTTCTTT. Residues: CASSAGVGFVGAFF.

The V and J genes are TRBV5-6 and TRBJ2-3; possible D gene TRBD2, 5 bases. The CDR3 length is 11 residues. The germline gives CDR1 SGHDT, CDR2 YYEEEE. V gave up 6 bases and J gave up 6 bases, with 8 bases separating them. The CDR3 reads CASTRGDTQYF. The CDR3 DNA follows: TGTGCCAGCACACGGGGTGATACGCAGTATTTT.

The J gene is TRBJ2-7, the V gene TRBV5-6, with a possible D match to TRBD1 (6 bases). Germline V gives CDR1 SGHDT, CDR2 YYEEEE. The V end was cut by 0 bases, the J end by 3 bases, with 13 bases between. The CDR3 is 15 amino acids. This CDR3 is CASSLVQGILYEQYF. The CDR3 coding sequence is TGTGCCAGCAGCTTGGTCCAGGGGATCCTCTACGAGCAGTACTTC.

This clone has just a few counts. The rearrangement uses TRBV19 and TRBJ2-3, with D tentatively TRBD1 (5 bases). CDR1 LNHDA and CDR2 SQIVND come from the germline V gene (reference sequence). The CDR3 loop spans 13 amino acids. Trimming took 2 bases from V and 4 from J, leaving 7 bases between them. The CDR3 loop reads CASSIQGPDTQYF. CDR3 DNA sequence: TGTGCCAGTAGTATACAGGGCCCAGATACGCAGTATTTT.

This chain joins TRBV7-2 and TRBJ1-1, with D perhaps matching TRBD1 (6 bases). The V gene lost 3 bases and the J gene lost 0 bases, with 14 bases spanning the gap. The CDR3 sequence is 16 residues long. Per the germline V gene, CDR1 is SGHTA and CDR2 is FQGNSA. The CDR3 loop reads CASSLRTASMNTEAFF. The CDR3 bases are TGTGCCAGCAGCTTGCGGACAGCAAGTATGAACACTGAAGCTTTCTTT.

V is TRBV7-9 and J is TRBJ1-4; TRBD1 aligns across 7 bases. J was trimmed by 4 bases and V by 1 base; bases with no gene match: 12. There are 18 residues in the CDR3. CDR1 and CDR2 from the germline V gene are SEHNR and FQNEAQ (reference sequence). Here the CDR3 reads CASSLGYGTTGFNEKLFF. In DNA, the CDR3 is TGTGCCAGCAGCTTAGGTTACGGGACGACAGGGTTTAATGAAAAACTGTTTTTT.

The rearrangement joins TRBV2 to TRBJ1-2; possibly TRBD1 for D (6 bases). The CDR3 is made up of 13 amino acids. Germline V gene sequence: CDR1 SNHLY, CDR2 FYNNEI. The ends were cut back, 6 bases at V and 7 bases at J, with 15 bases in the middle. The CDR3, as DNA: TGTGCCAGCAGGGGCGACAGGCTCGCTGGCTACACCTTC. As protein: CASRGDRLAGYTF.

In DNA, the CDR3 is TGTGCCAGCAGCCAACAGGGGAGAGAGACCCAGTACTTC. Translating it yields CASSQQGRETQYF. The gene calls are TRBV7-3 and TRBJ2-5; 7 positions agree with TRBD1. With 5 bases clipped from V and 4 bases from J, the junction kept 4 bases outside the gene matches. The CDR3 is made up of 13 amino acids. Germline CDR1 SGHTA, CDR2 FQGTGA.

This clone has just a few counts. The chain combines TRBV19 with TRBJ2-1; D is ambiguous. This CDR3 has 14 residues. Germline values: CDR1 LNHDA, CDR2 SQIVND (reference sequence). The V end was cut by 3 bases, the J end by 0 bases, with 6 bases between. In nucleotides, the CDR3 is TGTGCCAGTAGTATCCTGAGCTCCTACAATGAGCAGTTCTTC. As protein: CASSILSSYNEQFF.

In nucleotides, the CDR3 is TGTGCCATCAGTGCCCTTCGGGACACAGCCTACGAGCAGTACTTC. It yields the protein CAISALRDTAYEQYF. The chain couples TRBV10-3 to TRBJ2-7; D perhaps matches TRBD1 (6 bases). V was pared by 4 bases and J by 2 bases, with 15 bases between. The CDR3 spans 15 residues. The germline gives CDR1 ENHRY, CDR2 SYGVKD.

This clone showed up just a few times. This sequence joins TRBV6-5 and TRBJ2-3; 11 bases match TRBD2. The trim removed 7 bases at V and 2 bases at J, leaving 5 bases unmatched. The CDR3 sequence is 15 residues long. The germline V gene has CDR1 MNHEY and CDR2 SVGAGI. The CDR3 sequence: CASTSGLAVTDTQYF. DNA of the CDR3: TGTGCCAGCACCTCGGGACTAGCGGTCACAGATACGCAGTATTTT.

This clone was picked up a small number of times. The chain links TRBV5-5 to TRBJ1-5, with D tentatively TRBD1 (5 bases). The V gene lost 4 bases and the J gene lost 3 bases, with 14 bases spanning the gap. Germline assignment: CDR1 SGHKS and CDR2 YYEKEE (reference sequence). The CDR3 consists of 15 residues. The CDR3 sequence: CASSVTAPLNQPQHF. CDR3 bases: TGTGCCAGCAGCGTGACAGCGCCGCTCAATCAGCCCCAGCATTTT.

This clone was seen more than once but under ten times. The V gene is TRBV24-1, the J gene TRBJ1-1, with TRBD1 identical over 7 bases. Unmatched junction bases numbered 7, after V lost 3 bases and J lost 10 bases. Looked up from germline, CDR1 is KGHDR and CDR2 is SFDVKD. This CDR3 is 13 amino acids long. The CDR3 region is CATSDERGRGAFF. The CDR3 nucleotides are TGTGCCACCAGTGATGAGAGGGGGCGCGGAGCTTTCTTT.

The chain employs TRBV18 and TRBJ2-5; TRBD1 might be the D (5 bases). The germline V gene encodes CDR1 KGHSH and CDR2 LQKENI. V gave up 3 bases and J gave up 1 base, with 6 bases separating them. This CDR3 contains 13 residues. The CDR3, as DNA: TGTGCCAGCTCACCGGGGCTCCAAGAGACCCAGTACTTC. This sequence encodes CASSPGLQETQYF. Filled out from reference TRBV18 and TRBJ2-5, the complete variable domain reads NAGVMQNPRHLVRRRGQEARLRCSPMKGHSHVYWYRQLPEEGLKFMVYLQKENIIDESGMPKERFSAEFPKEGPSILRIQQVVRGDSAAYFCASSPGLQETQYFGPGTRLLVL.

The rearrangement links TRBV18 to TRBJ2-7; TRBD2 agrees at 7 bases. The germline gives CDR1 KGHSH, CDR2 LQKENI. V lost 0 bases to trimming and J lost 0 bases; unmatched junction nucleotides: 5. The CDR3 runs to 16 residues. The CDR3 DNA sequence: TGTGCCAGCTCACCACCGGGCGGGAGTGGCTCCTACGAGCAGTACTTC. Translating gives CASSPPGGSGSYEQYF.

The CDR3 coding sequence is TGTGCCAGCAGTTTATCCTTCTTGTCCGGGACAGGGAAGGCCTACGAGCAGTACTTC. Translating gives CASSLSFLSGTGKAYEQYF. V usage is TRBV27 and J usage is TRBJ2-7; TRBD1 matches 9 bases. This CDR3 spans 19 amino acids. Unmatched junction bases numbered 14, after V lost 0 bases and J lost 2 bases. Germline V CDR1 and CDR2: MNHEY, SMNVEV (reference sequence).

The chain's CDR3 is CASSYGAGTTSYEQYF. CDR3 nucleotides: TGTGCCAGCAGTTACGGCGCCGGGACTACATCCTACGAGCAGTACTTC. The J gene is TRBJ2-7, the V gene TRBV6-5, with 7 bases aligning to TRBD2. Germline CDR1 and CDR2: MNHEY and SVGAGI. The CDR3 is 16 residues long. The V segment lost 2 bases and the J segment 1 base; nucleotides outside the gene matches: 8.

The chain links TRBV3-1 (or the pseudogene TRBV3-2) to TRBJ2-3, with D tentatively TRBD2 (6 bases). This CDR3 is 15 amino acids long. Looked up from germline, CDR1 is LGHDT and CDR2 is YNNKEL (reference sequence). V lost 4 bases and J 2 bases, leaving 13 bases between the germline ends. The DNA of the CDR3 is TGTGCCAGCAGCCCCGGCGGGACCCACACAGATACGCAGTATTTT. It is translated as CASSPGGTHTDTQYF.

The rearrangement links TRBV29-1 to TRBJ1-4; TRBD1 agrees at 7 bases. The V segment lost 6 bases and the J segment 1 base; nucleotides outside the gene matches: 11. CDR3 size: 16 residues. Per the germline V gene, CDR1 is SQVTM and CDR2 is ANQGSEA. CDR3 residues: CSVNQGDLLTNEKLFF. Here the CDR3 DNA reads TGCAGCGTCAACCAGGGGGACCTCCTAACTAATGAAAAACTGTTTTTT.

CDR3 region: CASSSPSGRVTDTQYF. In nucleotides, the CDR3 is TGTGCCAGCAGCTCTCCTAGCGGGAGAGTGACAGATACGCAGTATTTT. The chain recombines TRBV7-9 with TRBJ2-3, with 10 bases that match TRBD2. This CDR3 spans 16 amino acids. CDR1 is SEHNR, CDR2 FQNEAQ, per germline (reference sequence). V was pared by 4 bases and J by 3 bases, with 7 bases of the junction left unmatched.

The V and J genes are TRBV12-3 or TRBV12-4 and TRBJ1-2; D may be TRBD1 (5 bases). The CDR3 length is 12 residues. V gave up 4 bases and J gave up 4 bases, with 7 bases separating them. The CDR3 region has the DNA TGTGCCAGCAGTTCACAGGTCTATGGCTACACCTTC. Its translation is CASSSQVYGYTF.

The chain employs TRBV27 and TRBJ1-1, with D maybe TRBD1 (6 bases). The length of the CDR3 is 14 residues. Trimming cost V 1 base and J 3 bases, with 9 bases left between them. The V gene's germline CDR1 is MNHEY and CDR2 SMNVEV (reference sequence). The CDR3, as DNA: TGTGCCAGCAGTTTATACAGGGCGGACACTGAAGCTTTCTTT. Residues: CASSLYRADTEAFF.

The chain recombines TRBV3-1 (or the pseudogene TRBV3-2) with TRBJ2-1, with TRBD1 matching over 9 bases. V gave up 0 bases and J gave up 4 bases; unmatched junction bases: 7. The CDR3 consists of 17 residues. Looked up from germline, CDR1 is LGHDT and CDR2 is YNNKEL (reference sequence). This CDR3 reads CASSQDLQDRGYNEQFF. In DNA, the CDR3 is TGTGCCAGCAGCCAAGATTTACAGGACAGGGGATACAATGAGCAGTTCTTC.

The rearrangement links TRBV4-3 to TRBJ2-3; TRBD1 might be the D (5 bases). Looked up from germline, CDR1 is LGHNA and CDR2 is YSLEER. V gave up 3 bases and J gave up 0 bases, with 13 bases separating them. The length of the CDR3 is 16 residues. Written as DNA, the CDR3 is TGCGCCAGCAGCCATTTTCAGGGAAGGAGCACAGATACGCAGTATTTT. Its translation: CASSHFQGRSTDTQYF.

The chain joins TRBV14 to TRBJ2-5; D possibly corresponds to TRBD2 (5 bases). Germline V gene data show CDR1 as SGHDN and CDR2 as FVKESK. CDR3 length: 12 residues. Trimming pared 4 bases from V and 10 bases from J, leaving 13 bases between. CDR3 DNA: TGTGCCAGCAGCCGCTTAGGACTGGACCAGTACTTC. Its translation is CASSRLGLDQYF.

The J gene is TRBJ2-3, the V gene TRBV5-4; the D gene is possibly TRBD2 (6 bases). Germline CDR1 is SGHNT and CDR2 is YYREEE (reference sequence). The CDR3 covers 16 residues. Trimming took off 3 bases at V and 3 bases at J, with 17 bases between the two ends. The CDR3 nucleotides read TGTGCCAGCAGCTCGAATCGGGAGAGCGGTACAGATACGCAGTATTTT. Translating gives CASSSNRESGTDTQYF.